The subject of this entry is one T cell receptor beta chain. This sample was included in a study of control samples from healthy donors and cancer patients. The data were produced by immunoSEQ multiplex PCR, yet TCRdb's version contains in-frame clones alone and is incomplete. The sample holds about 130,000 clones, about 88% seen once. Trimming stripped 2 bases from V and 8 bases from J, with 17 bases between. Germline CDR1 is MNHNS and CDR2 is SASEGT. The CDR3 loop spans 15 amino acids. The sequenced sample was blood. The source is a man younger than 35 in good health. This sequence joins TRBV6-1 and TRBJ2-3; D gene ambiguous. The CDR3 loop reads CASSERPKGVGTQYF. The CDR3 nucleotides are TGTGCCAGCAGTGAAAGGCCGAAGGGCGTCGGTACGCAGTATTTT.